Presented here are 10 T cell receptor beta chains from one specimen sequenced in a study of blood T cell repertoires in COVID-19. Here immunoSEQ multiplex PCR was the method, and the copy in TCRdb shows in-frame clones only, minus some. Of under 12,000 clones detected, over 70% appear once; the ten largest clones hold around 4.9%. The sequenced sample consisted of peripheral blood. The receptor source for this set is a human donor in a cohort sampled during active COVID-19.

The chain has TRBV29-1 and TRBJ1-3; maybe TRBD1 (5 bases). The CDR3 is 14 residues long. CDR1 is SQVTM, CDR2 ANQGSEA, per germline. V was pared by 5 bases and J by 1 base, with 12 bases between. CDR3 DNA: TGCAGCGTTCGGGGGGATTGGTCTGGAAACACCATATATTTT. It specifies CSVRGDWSGNTIYF.

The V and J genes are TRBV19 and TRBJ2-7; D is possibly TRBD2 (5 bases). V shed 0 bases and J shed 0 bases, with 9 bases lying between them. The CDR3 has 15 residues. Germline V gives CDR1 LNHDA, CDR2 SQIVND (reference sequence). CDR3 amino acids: CASSIDRDSSYEQYF. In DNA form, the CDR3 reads TGTGCCAGTAGTATAGACCGGGATAGCTCCTACGAGCAGTACTTC. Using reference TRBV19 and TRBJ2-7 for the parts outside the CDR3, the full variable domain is DGGITQSPKYLFRKEGQNVTLSCEQNLNHDAMYWYRQDPGQGLRLIYYSQIVNDFQKGDIAEGYSVSREKKESFPLTVTSAQKNPTAFYLCASSIDRDSSYEQYFGPGTRLTVT.

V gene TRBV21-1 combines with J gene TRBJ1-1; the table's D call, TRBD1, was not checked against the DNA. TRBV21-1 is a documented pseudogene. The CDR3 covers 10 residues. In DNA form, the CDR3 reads TGTGCCAGGATCAGGTCTGAAGCTTTCTTT. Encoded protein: CARIRSEAFF.

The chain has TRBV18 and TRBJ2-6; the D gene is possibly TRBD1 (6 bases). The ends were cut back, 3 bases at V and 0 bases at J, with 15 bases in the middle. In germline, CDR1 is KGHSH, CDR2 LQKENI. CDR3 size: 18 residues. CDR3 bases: TGTGCCAGCTCACCCAGACAGGCCGAAAGCTCTGGGGCCAACGTCCTGACTTTC. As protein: CASSPRQAESSGANVLTF.

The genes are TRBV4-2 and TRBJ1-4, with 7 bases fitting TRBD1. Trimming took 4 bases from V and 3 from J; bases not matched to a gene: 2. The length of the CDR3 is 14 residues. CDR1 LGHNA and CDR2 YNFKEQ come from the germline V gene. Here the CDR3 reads CASSPRGPNEKLFF. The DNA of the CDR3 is TGTGCCAGCAGCCCGAGGGGGCCTAATGAAAAACTGTTTTTT.

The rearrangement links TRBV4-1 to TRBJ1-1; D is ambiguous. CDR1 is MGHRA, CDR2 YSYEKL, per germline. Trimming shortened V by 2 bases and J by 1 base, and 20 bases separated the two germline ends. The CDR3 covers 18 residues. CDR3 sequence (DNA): TGCGCCAGCAGCCAACACCCGACACTGCTGGGTGGGAACACTGAAGCTTTCTTT. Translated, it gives CASSQHPTLLGGNTEAFF.

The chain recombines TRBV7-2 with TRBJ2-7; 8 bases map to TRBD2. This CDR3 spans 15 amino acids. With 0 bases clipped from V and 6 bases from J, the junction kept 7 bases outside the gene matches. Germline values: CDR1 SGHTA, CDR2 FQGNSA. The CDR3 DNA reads TGTGCCAGCAGCTTAGCGTCAGCGGGAGTCGCCGAGCAGTACTTC. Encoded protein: CASSLASAGVAEQYF. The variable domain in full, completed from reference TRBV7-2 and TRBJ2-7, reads GAGVSQSPSNKVTEKGKDVELRCDPISGHTALYWYRQSLGQGLEFLIYFQGNSAPDKSGLPSDRFSAERTGGSVSTLTIQRTQQEDSAVYLCASSLASAGVAEQYFGPGTRLTVT.

The CDR3 nucleotides are TGTGCCAGCAGCAAAGAGGTAGAGACAGTACGTTGTGGGGCCAACGTCCTGACTTTC. The encoded protein is CASSKEVETVRCGANVLTF. The rearrangement joins TRBV21-1 to TRBJ2-6; TRBD1, the table's D call, was not compared with the DNA. TRBV21-1 is described as a pseudogene. This CDR3 is 19 amino acids long.

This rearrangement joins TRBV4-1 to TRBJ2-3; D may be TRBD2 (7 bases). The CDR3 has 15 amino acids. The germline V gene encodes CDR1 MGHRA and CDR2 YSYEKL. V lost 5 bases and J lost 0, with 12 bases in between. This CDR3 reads CASSDAGASTDTQYF. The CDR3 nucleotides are TGCGCCAGCAGCGACGCGGGGGCTAGCACAGATACGCAGTATTTT.

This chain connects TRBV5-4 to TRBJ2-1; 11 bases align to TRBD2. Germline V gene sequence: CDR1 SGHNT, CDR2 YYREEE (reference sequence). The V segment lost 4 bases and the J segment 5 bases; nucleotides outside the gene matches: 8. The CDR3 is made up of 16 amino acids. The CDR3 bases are TGTGCCAGCAGCCGCGGACTAGCGGGTAACAACAATGAGCAGTTCTTC. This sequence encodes CASSRGLAGNNNEQFF.